The 14 T cell receptor beta chains given below trace back to one sample, sequenced in a study of Tregs in tolerant kidney transplant recipients. Data came from immunoSEQ multiplex PCR; TCRdb stores just in-frame clones and leaves some out. The sample shows fewer than 80,000 clones, roughly nine tenths of them seen only once. The specimen was CD4+ T cells from blood, collected before the transplant. The receptors originated from a human donor who received a combined kidney and bone marrow transplant.

The rearrangement joins TRBV5-4 to TRBJ2-1; D is unclear. The CDR3 is made up of 14 amino acids. Germline V gene data show CDR1 as SGHNT and CDR2 as YYREEE (reference sequence). V was pared by 0 bases and J by 8 bases, with 12 bases between. CDR3 protein: CASSLAARLHEQFF. In DNA, the CDR3 is TGTGCCAGCAGCTTGGCGGCTAGGTTGCATGAGCAGTTCTTC.

This chain links TRBV5-1 with TRBJ1-1, with 7 bases aligning to TRBD1. The CDR3 runs to 12 residues. Per the germline V gene, CDR1 is SGHRS and CDR2 is YFSETQ. J gave up 4 bases and V 6 bases, and 3 bases lay outside the gene matches. CDR3 sequence: CASTSGGTEAFF. For the CDR3, the DNA is TGCGCCAGCACCTCAGGGGGCACTGAAGCTTTCTTT.

The chain is built from TRBV2 and TRBJ2-4; 8 bases agree with TRBD2. CDR1 and CDR2 from the germline V gene are SNHLY and FYNNEI. The CDR3 spans 15 residues. J gave up 3 bases and V 9 bases, and 10 bases lay outside the gene matches. CDR3 nucleotides: TGTGCCAGTAACCCGCGGGGGGCGGGCAAAAACATTCAGTACTTC. Its protein is CASNPRGAGKNIQYF.

The V gene is TRBV11-1, the J gene TRBJ2-5, with D tentatively TRBD2 (5 bases). The CDR3 sequence is 15 residues long. The V gene lost 6 bases and the J gene lost 5 bases, with 19 bases spanning the gap. CDR1 and CDR2 (germline): SGHAT, FQDESV (reference sequence). CDR3 nucleotide sequence: TGTGCCAGCAGTAGACCCCAGACCTCGGGGGAGACCCAGTACTTC. Translated, it gives CASSRPQTSGETQYF.

This chain links TRBV11-2 with TRBJ2-5; 9 bases are shared with TRBD2. The V gene end was trimmed by 5 bases and the J gene end by 3 bases; junction bases not matched to a gene: 4. The length of the CDR3 is 14 residues. Germline V gives CDR1 SGHAT, CDR2 FQNNGV. CDR3 loop: CASSPSGRKETQYF. The CDR3 nucleotides read TGTGCCAGCAGCCCCAGCGGGAGGAAAGAGACCCAGTACTTC.

The CDR3 reads CASSQDSEGVTEAFF. Written as DNA, the CDR3 is TGTGCCAGCAGCCAAGATTCGGAAGGGGTCACTGAAGCTTTCTTT. The J gene is TRBJ1-1, the V gene TRBV4-2, with D tentatively TRBD1 (5 bases). The germline gives CDR1 LGHNA, CDR2 YNFKEQ. This CDR3 comprises 15 residues. V was clipped by 0 bases and J by 4 bases, with 12 bases between them.

The rearrangement uses TRBV2 and TRBJ2-2, with D possibly matching TRBD2 (6 bases). The CDR3 contains 16 residues. Germline V lookup: CDR1 SNHLY, CDR2 FYNNEI. V was clipped by 6 bases and J by 7 bases, with 21 bases between them. CDR3 region: CASRRDSGSGRGELFF. Written as DNA, the CDR3 is TGTGCCAGCAGGCGAGACTCCGGGAGTGGGCGCGGGGAGCTGTTTTTT. Supplemented by reference TRBV2 and TRBJ2-2, the full variable domain reads EPEVTQTPSHQVTQMGQEVILRCVPISNHLYFYWYRQILGQKVEFLVSFYNNEISEKSEIFDDQFSVERPDGSNFTLKIRSTKLEDSAMYFCASRRDSGSGRGELFFGEGSRLTVL.

The V and J genes are TRBV2 and TRBJ2-3; tentatively, D is TRBD1 (6 bases). Germline V lookup: CDR1 SNHLY, CDR2 FYNNEI. V was shortened by 3 bases and J by 3 bases, with 10 bases between the two germline ends. The CDR3 runs to 14 residues. Here the CDR3 DNA reads TGTGCCAGCAGTGAGAGGCAGGGGACAGATACGCAGTATTTT. This codes for CASSERQGTDTQYF.

The chain links TRBV4-1 to TRBJ1-4, with a possible D match to TRBD1 (5 bases). Trimming removed 3 bases at V and 5 bases at J, with 13 bases between. Germline CDR1 is MGHRA and CDR2 is YSYEKL. This CDR3 contains 15 residues. The CDR3 sequence is CASSQLSGFNEKLFF. CDR3 sequence (DNA): TGCGCCAGCAGCCAGCTTTCAGGGTTCAATGAAAAACTGTTTTTT.

By proportion, this clone is medium-sized. This chain uses TRBV7-2 with TRBJ2-7; TRBD2 aligns across 10 bases. V lost 5 bases to trimming and J lost 5 bases; unmatched junction nucleotides: 9. Germline V CDR1 and CDR2: SGHTA, FQGNSA. CDR3 length: 15 residues. CDR3 coding DNA: TGTGCCAGCAGCCTAAGCGGGAGGGCCCGGGACGAGCAGTACTTC. This encodes CASSLSGRARDEQYF.

This chain uses TRBV7-6 with TRBJ1-3; weak D call: TRBD1 (5 bases). The CDR3 covers 14 residues. V lost 6 bases to trimming and J lost 0 bases, with 9 bases between them. CDR1 and CDR2 from the germline V gene are SGHVS and FNYEAQ. CDR3 amino acids: CASRQDLSGNTIYF. The DNA for the CDR3 is TGTGCCAGCAGACAGGATCTCTCTGGAAACACCATATATTTT.

The rearrangement joins TRBV11-1 to TRBJ2-5; 10 bases line up with TRBD1. This CDR3 contains 16 residues. Looked up from germline, CDR1 is SGHAT and CDR2 is FQDESV (reference sequence). Trimming removed 2 bases from V and 5 bases from J; junction bases left unmatched: 8. This CDR3 reads CASSLMHGQGGETQYF. In DNA form, the CDR3 reads TGTGCCAGCAGCTTAATGCATGGACAGGGGGGGGAGACCCAGTACTTC.

The chain links TRBV5-1 to TRBJ2-1, with TRBD2 identical over 8 bases. The ends lost 0 bases at V and 7 bases at J; junction bases unmatched: 6. Per the germline V gene, CDR1 is SGHRS and CDR2 is YFSETQ. This CDR3 has 15 residues. CDR3 protein: CASSLVLAGLNEQFF. CDR3 nucleotide sequence: TGCGCCAGCAGCTTGGTTTTAGCGGGATTAAATGAGCAGTTCTTC. Looking up the rest from reference TRBV5-1 and TRBJ2-1 gives the full variable domain: KAGVTQTPRYLIKTRGQQVTLSCSPISGHRSVSWYQQTPGQGLQFLFEYFSETQRNKGNFPGRFSGRQFSNSRSEMNVSTLELGDSALYLCASSLVLAGLNEQFFGPGTRLTVL.

The J gene is TRBJ1-1, the V gene TRBV7-9, with 7 bases aligning to TRBD1. Looked up from germline, CDR1 is SEHNR and CDR2 is FQNEAQ (reference sequence). The trim removed 9 bases at V and 0 bases at J, leaving 22 bases unmatched. The CDR3 is 19 residues long. The CDR3 region is CARGAWGQSPGWVNTEAFF. For the CDR3, the DNA is TGTGCCAGGGGGGCGTGGGGACAGTCGCCCGGGTGGGTGAACACTGAAGCTTTCTTT. Complete variable domain (other parts from reference TRBV7-9 and TRBJ1-1): DTGVSQNPRHKITKRGQNVTFRCDPISEHNRLYWYRQTLGQGPEFLTYFQNEAQLEKSRLLSDRFSAERPKGSFSTLEIQRTEQGDSAMYLCARGAWGQSPGWVNTEAFFGQGTRLTVV.